These T cell receptor beta chains were read from a single sample in a study of monozygotic twins with inflammatory bowel disease. Each CDR3 protein gets one entry in TCRdb, which reprocessed the 5' RACE reads and gives no DNA. This table holds about 160,000 distinct CDR3 sequences. Sequencing was carried out using blood. These TCRs come from a human donor with ulcerative colitis or Crohn's disease, or a healthy co-twin of an affected twin (not recorded which). Each CDR3 is given with its conserved first and last residue. Each record gives: V gene, J gene, CDR3 protein.

>TRBV12-3/TRBV12-4|TRBJ2-7
CASSLVRGTNYEQYF
>TRBV9|TRBJ2-7
CASSVDQGRSEQYF
>TRBV20-1|TRBJ2-2
CSARSSGVYSGELFF
>TRBV5-1|TRBJ2-1
CASSPRAGSGGEQFF
>TRBV7-2|TRBJ2-6
CASSLIPGANVLTF
>TRBV12-3/TRBV12-4|TRBJ2-3
CASSMTFRTSGNTDTQYF
>TRBV7-3|TRBJ2-1
CASSLTRTGREEQFF
>TRBV29-1|TRBJ1-2
CSTGTGAANYGYTF
>TRBV5-4|TRBJ1-4
CASSPGGAPADNEKLFF
>TRBV5-6|TRBJ1-2
CASSLVGTGHNYGYTF
>TRBV10-3|TRBJ1-1
CAISESTGDTEAFF
>TRBV12-5|TRBJ2-7
CASGPSDSGRAPVAEQYF
>TRBV7-9|TRBJ2-7
CASSSDDSSYEQYF
>TRBV18|TRBJ1-2
CASSPPQTAAKGYTF
>TRBV28|TRBJ1-6
CASSGGAERRPLHF
>TRBV12-3/TRBV12-4|TRBJ1-5
CASSDRAYSNQPQHF
>TRBV28|TRBJ2-7
CASSFWMGQGDNEQYF
>TRBV24-1|TRBJ2-1
CATSDPTRGGYNEQFF
>TRBV20-1|TRBJ1-2
CSASQGTGRGYTF
>TRBV2|TRBJ2-7
CASSEQGVGYEQYF
>TRBV18|TRBJ1-3
CASSPLTSSGEGNTIYF
>TRBV29-1|TRBJ1-2
CSVEGGGVYYGYTF
>TRBV28|TRBJ2-2
CASSFVGTGGPLNTGELFF
>TRBV28|TRBJ1-4
CASSPTDRRRNEKLFF
>TRBV23-1|TRBJ1-2
CASSPRRDGGYTF
>TRBV20-1|TRBJ2-7
CSARDLWTSGNPLSYEQYF
>TRBV7-2|TRBJ1-4
CASSLMARAATNEKLFF
>TRBV20-1|TRBJ2-7
CSASRTATYEQYF
>TRBV5-6|TRBJ2-1
CASSFRRWGSYNEQFF
>TRBV20-1|TRBJ2-1
CSAIKNGGSYNEQFF
>TRBV7-3|TRBJ2-3
CASSLTGGADTQYF
>TRBV24-1|TRBJ2-7
CATGRAGSITYEQYF
>TRBV6-4|TRBJ1-5
CASSEGSNQPQHF
>TRBV11-2|TRBJ2-1
CASSLVRGYNEQFF
>TRBV5-1|TRBJ2-5
CASSFGATQETQYF
>TRBV20-1|TRBJ1-6
CSARPSGQGQSPLHF
>TRBV5-1|TRBJ2-2
CASSLRTGDTGELFF
>TRBV7-2|TRBJ2-7
CASSPRRDGEQYF
>TRBV10-3|TRBJ1-1
CAISEDRGHQGTEAFF
>TRBV19|TRBJ1-2
CASSSSAANYGYTF
>TRBV19|TRBJ1-2
CASSSRGQDSYTF
>TRBV19|TRBJ2-2
CASSISRVGELFF
>TRBV7-2|TRBJ2-7
CASSQQGSLYEQYF
>TRBV14|TRBJ2-1
CASSQLSGFNEQFF
>TRBV12-3/TRBV12-4|TRBJ2-7
CASSRTGAQAYEQYF
>TRBV7-8|TRBJ2-1
CASSSGTRNYNEQFF
>TRBV19|TRBJ1-5
CARGNKHYDGQPQHF
>TRBV5-1|TRBJ1-6
CASSLAIGTGDPNSPLHF
>TRBV7-3|TRBJ2-1
CASSPGRLDNEQFF
>TRBV27|TRBJ1-1
CASSSDGMNTEAFF
>TRBV5-6|TRBJ1-2
CASTDSPANYGYTF
>TRBV5-1|TRBJ2-1
CASSPIAGGYNEQFF